This T cell receptor beta chain stems from a study of shared clonotypes between healthy human individuals. CDR1 and CDR2 (germline): MNHNS, SASEGT. There are 13 residues in the CDR3. V lost 8 bases, J lost 2 bases, and 12 bases lay in between. This clone was detected a few times. Its antigen remains unknown. Original analysis: Junction-only sequences without quality scores came from ImmunoSEQ, so filtering differed. Sequencing was performed with immunoSEQ multiplex PCR; in TCRdb, only in-frame clones are kept and a portion is missing. V, J and clone size are taken as reported in that table, and D and trimming were inferred from the DNA itself. Among 600,000 to 750,000 clones, over 55% were seen once, and the ten largest hold under 2%. Study-wide findings and caveats: Lower generation probabilities were found for non-shared clonotypes than for those shared by all four donors.

Within Nashville, Tennessee resided all donors, each a Caucasian adult. This chain links TRBV6-1 with TRBJ2-5; unclear D gene. The origin of this receptor is a woman in her thirties in good health. Sequenced sample: memory CD4+ T cells sorted from blood. Stated subset: CD45RA-negative fraction. The CDR3 DNA follows: TGTGCCAGCTCCAGGAGCTTACAAGAGACCCAGTACTTC. This gives the protein CASSRSLQETQYF.